This T cell receptor (beta chain) was identified in a study of T cells in Graves' hyperthyroidism and ophthalmopathy. Germline CDR1 LGHNA, CDR2 YNFKEQ. V lost 0 bases, J lost 2 bases, and 7 bases lay in between. This CDR3 has 14 residues. Amplification of TCR beta CDR3 regions used RNA as the template. First-round RT-PCR with HTBI primers amplified the TCR CDR3 region. TCRdb redid the calling of the multiplex PCR reads with MiXCR, one entry per CDR3 protein. Of 500,000 to 600,000 distinct CDR3 sequences listed, roughly a sixth are singletons. The sequenced material came from blood. This clonotype originated in a woman aged 18 to 35 with Graves' hyperthyroidism. The chain uses TRBV4-2 and TRBJ1-2; D unresolved. CDR3 loop: CASSQDAGNYGYTF. The CDR3 nucleotides are TGTGCCAGCAGCCAAGATGCAGGAAACTATGGCTACACCTTC.